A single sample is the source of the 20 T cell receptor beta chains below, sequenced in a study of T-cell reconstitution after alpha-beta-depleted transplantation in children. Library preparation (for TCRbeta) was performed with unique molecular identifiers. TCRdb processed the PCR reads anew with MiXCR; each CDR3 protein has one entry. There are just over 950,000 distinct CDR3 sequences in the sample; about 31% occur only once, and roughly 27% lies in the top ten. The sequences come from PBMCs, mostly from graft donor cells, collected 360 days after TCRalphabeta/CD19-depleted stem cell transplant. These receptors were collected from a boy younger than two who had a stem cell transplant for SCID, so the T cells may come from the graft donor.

The CDR3 DNA reads as TGCGCCAGCAGCTTCTACAGTATCTCTGGGGCCAACGTCCTGACTTTC. It is translated as CASSFYSISGANVLTF. The chain links TRBV5-1 to TRBJ2-6; D call uncertain. Germline CDR1 reads SGHRS; CDR2 reads YFSETQ. V lost 2 bases and J lost 0, with 9 bases in between. The CDR3 extends over 16 amino acids.

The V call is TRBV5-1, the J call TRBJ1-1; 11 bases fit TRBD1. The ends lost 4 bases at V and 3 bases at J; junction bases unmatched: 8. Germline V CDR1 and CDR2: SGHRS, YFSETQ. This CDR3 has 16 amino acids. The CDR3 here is CASSGGQGVGDTEAFF. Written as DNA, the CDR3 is TGCGCCAGCAGCGGGGGACAGGGGGTAGGGGACACTGAAGCTTTCTTT.

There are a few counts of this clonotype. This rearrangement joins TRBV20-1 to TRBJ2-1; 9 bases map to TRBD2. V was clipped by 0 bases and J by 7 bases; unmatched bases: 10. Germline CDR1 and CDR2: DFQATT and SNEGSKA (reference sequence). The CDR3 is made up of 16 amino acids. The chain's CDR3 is CSARDGGGGGRNEQFF. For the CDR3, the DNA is TGCAGTGCTAGAGATGGGGGCGGGGGGGGCAGGAATGAGCAGTTCTTC.

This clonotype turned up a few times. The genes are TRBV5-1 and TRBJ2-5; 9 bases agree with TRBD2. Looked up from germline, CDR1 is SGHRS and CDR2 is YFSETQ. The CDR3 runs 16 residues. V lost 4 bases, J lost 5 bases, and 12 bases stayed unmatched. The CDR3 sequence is CASSLRLADLGETQYF. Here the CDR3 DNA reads TGCGCCAGCAGCCTACGACTAGCGGACCTAGGGGAGACCCAGTACTTC.

CDR3 in amino acids: CASSSILGLALYEQYF. Written as DNA, the CDR3 is TGTGCCAGCAGCTCTATCCTTGGGCTAGCTCTCTACGAGCAGTACTTC. The chain is built from TRBV11-2 and TRBJ2-7, with D possibly matching TRBD2 (5 bases). The CDR3 runs 16 residues. Trimming removed 4 bases at V and 3 bases at J, with 19 bases between. From germline, CDR1 is SGHAT and CDR2 FQNNGV. Full variable domain (rest looked up from reference TRBV11-2 and TRBJ2-7): EAGVAQSPRYKIIEKRQSVAFWCNPISGHATLYWYQQILGQGPKLLIQFQNNGVVDDSQLPKDRFSAERLKGVDSTLKIQPAKLEDSAVYLCASSSILGLALYEQYFGPGTRLTVT.

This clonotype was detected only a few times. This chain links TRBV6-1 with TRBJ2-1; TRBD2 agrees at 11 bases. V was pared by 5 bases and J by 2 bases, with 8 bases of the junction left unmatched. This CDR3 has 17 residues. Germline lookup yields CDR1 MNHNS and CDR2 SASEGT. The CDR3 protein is CASSRTSSGGTYNEQFF. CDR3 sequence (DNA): TGTGCCAGCAGTCGGACATCTAGCGGGGGGACCTACAATGAGCAGTTCTTC.

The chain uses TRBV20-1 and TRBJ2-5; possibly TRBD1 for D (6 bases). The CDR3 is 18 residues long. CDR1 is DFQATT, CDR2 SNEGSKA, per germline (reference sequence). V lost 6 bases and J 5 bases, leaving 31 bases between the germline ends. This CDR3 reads CSAEHRAGVLDPWETQYF. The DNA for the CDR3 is TGCAGTGCCGAGCACAGGGCCGGGGTTCTAGACCCTTGGGAGACCCAGTACTTC.

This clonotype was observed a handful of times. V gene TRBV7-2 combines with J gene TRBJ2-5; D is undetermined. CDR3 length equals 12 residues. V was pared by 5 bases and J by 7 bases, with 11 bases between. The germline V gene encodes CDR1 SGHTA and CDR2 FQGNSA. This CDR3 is CASSQEGGTQYF. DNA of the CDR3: TGTGCCAGCAGCCAAGAAGGCGGGACCCAGTACTTC.

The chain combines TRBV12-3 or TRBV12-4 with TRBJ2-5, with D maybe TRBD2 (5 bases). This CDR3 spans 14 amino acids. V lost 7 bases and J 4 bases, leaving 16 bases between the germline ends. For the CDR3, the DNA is TGTGCCAGCACCCTACGGGCCGCGGGAGAGACCCAGTACTTC. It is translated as CASTLRAAGETQYF.

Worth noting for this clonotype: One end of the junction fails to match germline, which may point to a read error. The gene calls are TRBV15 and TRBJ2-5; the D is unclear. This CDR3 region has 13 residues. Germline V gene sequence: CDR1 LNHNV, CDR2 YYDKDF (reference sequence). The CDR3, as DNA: TGTGCCACCCAAGCTTCAGAGGCAGAGACCCAGTGCTTC. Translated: CATQASEAETQCF.

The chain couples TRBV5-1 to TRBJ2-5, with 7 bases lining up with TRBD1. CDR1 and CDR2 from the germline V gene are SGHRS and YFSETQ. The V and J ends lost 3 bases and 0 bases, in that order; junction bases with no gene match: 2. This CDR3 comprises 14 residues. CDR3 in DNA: TGCGCCAGCAGCTCCGACAGGGACCAAGAGACCCAGTACTTC. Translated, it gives CASSSDRDQETQYF.

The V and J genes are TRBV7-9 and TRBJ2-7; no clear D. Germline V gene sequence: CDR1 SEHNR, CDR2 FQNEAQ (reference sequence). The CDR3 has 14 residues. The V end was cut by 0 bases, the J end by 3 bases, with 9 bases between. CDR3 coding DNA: TGTGCCAGCAGCTTAGCAATCGAGAGCTACGAGCAGTACTTC. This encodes CASSLAIESYEQYF.

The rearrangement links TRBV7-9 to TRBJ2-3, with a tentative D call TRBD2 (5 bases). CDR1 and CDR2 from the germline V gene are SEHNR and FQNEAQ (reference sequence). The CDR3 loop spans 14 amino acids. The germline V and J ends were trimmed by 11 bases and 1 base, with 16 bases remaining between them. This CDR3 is CAVYVGSGTDTQYF. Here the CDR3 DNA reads TGTGCCGTCTATGTGGGTAGCGGCACAGATACGCAGTATTTT.

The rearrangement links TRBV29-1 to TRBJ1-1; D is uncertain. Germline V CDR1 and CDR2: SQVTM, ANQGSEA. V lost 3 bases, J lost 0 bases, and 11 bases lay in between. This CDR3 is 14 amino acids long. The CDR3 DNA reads TGCAGCGTTGAGTCACAGAGGGTGAACACTGAAGCTTTCTTT. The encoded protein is CSVESQRVNTEAFF.

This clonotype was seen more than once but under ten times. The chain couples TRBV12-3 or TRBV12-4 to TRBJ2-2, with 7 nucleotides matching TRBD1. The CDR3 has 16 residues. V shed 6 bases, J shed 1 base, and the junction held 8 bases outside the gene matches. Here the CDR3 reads CASRRFRGLNTGELFF. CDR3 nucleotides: TGTGCCAGCAGGCGCTTCAGGGGGTTGAACACCGGGGAGCTGTTTTTT.

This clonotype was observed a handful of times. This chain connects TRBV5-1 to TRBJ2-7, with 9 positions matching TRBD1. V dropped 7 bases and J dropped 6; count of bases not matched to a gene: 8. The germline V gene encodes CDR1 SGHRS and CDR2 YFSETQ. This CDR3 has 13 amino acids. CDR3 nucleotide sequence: TGCGCCAGCGGCAGGGACAGGGTTGTCGAGCAGTACTTC. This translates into CASGRDRVVEQYF.

CDR3 in amino acids: CASSQNGGRPANEKLFF. The CDR3 region has the DNA TGCGCCAGCAGCCAAAACGGGGGGCGGCCAGCTAATGAAAAACTGTTTTTT. The chain recombines TRBV4-1 with TRBJ1-4; D is possibly TRBD1 (6 bases). Germline V gene sequence: CDR1 MGHRA, CDR2 YSYEKL. The CDR3 sequence is 17 residues long. With 2 bases removed from V and 3 bases from J, the gap between germline ends came to 16 bases.

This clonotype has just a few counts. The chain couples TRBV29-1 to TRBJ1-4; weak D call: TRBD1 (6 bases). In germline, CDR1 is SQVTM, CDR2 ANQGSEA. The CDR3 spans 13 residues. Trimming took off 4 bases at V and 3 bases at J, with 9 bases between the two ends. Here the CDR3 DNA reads TGCAGCGTTGGGGGGCCAGCTAATGAAAAACTGTTTTTT. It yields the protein CSVGGPANEKLFF.

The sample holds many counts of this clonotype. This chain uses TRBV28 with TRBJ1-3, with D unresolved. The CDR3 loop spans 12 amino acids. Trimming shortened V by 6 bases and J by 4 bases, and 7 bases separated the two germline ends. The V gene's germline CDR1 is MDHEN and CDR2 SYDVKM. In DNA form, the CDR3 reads TGTGCCAGCAGCCCCTACGGAAACACCATATATTTT. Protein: CASSPYGNTIYF. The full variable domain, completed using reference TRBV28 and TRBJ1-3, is DVKVTQSSRYLVKRTGEKVFLECVQDMDHENMFWYRQDPGLGLRLIYFSYDVKMKEKGDIPEGYSVSREKKERFSLILESASTNQTSMYLCASSPYGNTIYFGEGSWLTVV.

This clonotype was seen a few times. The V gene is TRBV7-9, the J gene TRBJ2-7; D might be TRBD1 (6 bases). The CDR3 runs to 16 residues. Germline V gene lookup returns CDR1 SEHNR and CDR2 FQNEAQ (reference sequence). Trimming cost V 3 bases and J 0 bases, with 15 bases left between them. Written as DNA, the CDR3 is TGTGCCAGCAGCTTCTGGCGCACAGGGAGCTCCTACGAGCAGTACTTC. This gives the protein CASSFWRTGSSYEQYF.